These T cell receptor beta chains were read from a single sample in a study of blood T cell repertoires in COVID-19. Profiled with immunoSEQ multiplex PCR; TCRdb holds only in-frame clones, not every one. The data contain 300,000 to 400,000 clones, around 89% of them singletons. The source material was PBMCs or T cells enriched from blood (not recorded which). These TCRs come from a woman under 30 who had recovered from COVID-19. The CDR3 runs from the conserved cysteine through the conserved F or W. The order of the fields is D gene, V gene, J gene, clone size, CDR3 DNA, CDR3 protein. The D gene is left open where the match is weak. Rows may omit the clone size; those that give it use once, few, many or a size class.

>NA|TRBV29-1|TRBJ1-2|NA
TGCAGCGTTGAAATGAATCCGGGGTATGGCTACACCTTC
CSVEMNPGYGYTF
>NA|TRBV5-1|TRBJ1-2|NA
TGCGCCAGCAGCTTGGGGCAGGGGAATCGTGGCTACACCTTC
CASSLGQGNRGYTF
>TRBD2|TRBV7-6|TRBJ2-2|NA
TGTGCCAGCAGCATGGGACTAGCGGGGGGCGCGAACACCGGGGAGCTGTTTTTT
CASSMGLAGGANTGELFF
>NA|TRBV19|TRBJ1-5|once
TGTGCCAGTAGTTCCCAGGGGAGCGGCAATCAGCCCCAGCATTTT
CASSSQGSGNQPQHF
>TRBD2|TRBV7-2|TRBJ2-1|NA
TGTGCCAGCAGCTTAGTTGGGGACGCGGGAGGGTTGAGAGGGCAGTTCTTC
CASSLVGDAGGLRGQFF
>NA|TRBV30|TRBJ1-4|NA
TGTGCCTGGAGTTCTGAGGGTTTCGGGTCTAATGAAAAACTGTTTTTT
CAWSSEGFGSNEKLFF
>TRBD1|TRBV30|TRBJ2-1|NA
TGTGCCTGGAGAGGGACAGGGGGGTACAATGAGCAGTTCTTC
CAWRGTGGYNEQFF
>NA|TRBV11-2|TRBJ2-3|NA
TGTGCCAGCAGCTTAGATGGTCGGGTCTACACAGATACGCAGTATTTT
CASSLDGRVYTDTQYF
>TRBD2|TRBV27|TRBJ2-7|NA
TGTGCCAGCAGTTTGGGTAGCGGGGGTTTCGAGCAGTACTTC
CASSLGSGGFEQYF
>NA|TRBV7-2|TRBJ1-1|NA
TGTGCCAGCAGCCCTCCCAACAGTGAGACTGAAGCTTTCTTT
CASSPPNSETEAFF
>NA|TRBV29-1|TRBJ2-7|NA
TGCAGCTTTAGGGGATCTTTTGGCGAGCAGTACTTC
CSFRGSFGEQYF
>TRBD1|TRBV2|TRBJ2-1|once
TGTGCCAGCAGACTGGACAGGGCACTCAATGAGCAGTTCTTC
CASRLDRALNEQFF
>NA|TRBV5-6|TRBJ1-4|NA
TGTGCCAGCAGCTATTACAGGGCTGGTGAAAAACTGTTTTTT
CASSYYRAGEKLFF
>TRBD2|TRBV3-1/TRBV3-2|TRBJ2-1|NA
TGTGCCAGCAGCCCCCGACTAGCGGGGGGACAATACAATGAGCAGTTCTTC
CASSPRLAGGQYNEQFF
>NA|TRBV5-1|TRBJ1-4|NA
TGCGCCAGCAGCTTGGTCAGCCTCTCAGCCGGGGGTGGTGAAAAACTGTTTTTT
CASSLVSLSAGGGEKLFF
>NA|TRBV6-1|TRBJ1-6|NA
TGTGCCAGCAGTGAAGGGGGCAGGGGATCACCCCTCCACTTT
CASSEGGRGSPLHF
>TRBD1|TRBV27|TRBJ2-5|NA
TGTGCCAGCACCCCGGGACAGGGGTTGACCCAGTACTTC
CASTPGQGLTQYF
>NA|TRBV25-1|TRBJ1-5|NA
TGTGCCAGCAGTGAGGGCACTTTCCAGCATTTT
CASSEGTFQHF
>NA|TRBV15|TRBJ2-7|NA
TGTGCCACCAGCGTCCACCAGGGCGCTTTCTACGAGCAGTACTTC
CATSVHQGAFYEQYF
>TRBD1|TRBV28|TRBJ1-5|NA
TGTGCCAGCATTTCGGGACAGGGGGGCTATCAGCCCCAGCATTTT
CASISGQGGYQPQHF
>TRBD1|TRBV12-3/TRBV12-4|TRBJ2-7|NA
TGTGCCAGCAGTTGGACAGGGGACCACGAGCAGTACTTC
CASSWTGDHEQYF
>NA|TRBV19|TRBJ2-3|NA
NA
CASSPRGFGRVAQIRSIF
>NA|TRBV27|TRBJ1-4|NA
TGTGCCAGCAGTTTATTCGACAGCCGCAATGAAAAACTGTTTTTT
CASSLFDSRNEKLFF
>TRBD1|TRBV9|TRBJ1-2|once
TGTGCCAGCAGCGAAGGGACAGAGTATGGCTACACCTTC
CASSEGTEYGYTF
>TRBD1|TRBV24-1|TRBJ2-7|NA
TGTGCCACCAGTGACCCTGGACAGGGGACGGGCGAGCAGTACTTC
CATSDPGQGTGEQYF
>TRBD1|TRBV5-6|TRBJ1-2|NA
TGTGCCAGCAGCGGACGGGACAGGGGGTCCTTTGGCTACACCTTC
CASSGRDRGSFGYTF
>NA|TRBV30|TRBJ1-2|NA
TGTGCCTGGAGTGACCAGGATGGCTACACCTTC
CAWSDQDGYTF
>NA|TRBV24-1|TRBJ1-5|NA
TGTGCCACCAGTGACCTTTATAGCAATCAGCCCCAGCATTTT
CATSDLYSNQPQHF
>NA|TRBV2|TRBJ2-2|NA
TGTGCCAGCAGCGCGGCTGGTAGCGAGGTCACCGGGGAGCTGTTTTTT
CASSAAGSEVTGELFF
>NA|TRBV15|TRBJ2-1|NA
TGTGCCACCAGCAGGACTATCAACAATGAGCAGTTCTTC
CATSRTINNEQFF
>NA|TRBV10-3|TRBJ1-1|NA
TGTGCCATCAGAGAGGGGCGCGTGAACACTGAAGCTTTCTTT
CAIREGRVNTEAFF
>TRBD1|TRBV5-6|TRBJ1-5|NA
TGTGCCAGCAGCTTGCCGCTACAGGGGGCAATCAGCAATCAGCCCCAGCATTTT
CASSLPLQGAISNQPQHF
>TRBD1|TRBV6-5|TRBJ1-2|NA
TGTGCCAGCAGCCCCGGGACAGGGGGTTTTGATGGCTACACCTTC
CASSPGTGGFDGYTF
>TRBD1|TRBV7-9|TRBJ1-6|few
TGTGCCAGCAGCTTAGCGGGGCCCAGGGGGTCTTCACCCCTCCACTTT
CASSLAGPRGSSPLHF
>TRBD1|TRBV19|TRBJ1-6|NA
TGTGCCAGTGAGGGACAGGGTTCTTCACCCCTCCACTTT
CASEGQGSSPLHF
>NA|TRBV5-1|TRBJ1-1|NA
TGCGCCAGCAGCCCGGGGGGCCGAGAGTCTATTGAAGCTTTCTTT
CASSPGGRESIEAFF
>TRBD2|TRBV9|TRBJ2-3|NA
TGTGCCAGCAGCGAACGGGGGGTATACACAGATACGCAGTATTTT
CASSERGVYTDTQYF
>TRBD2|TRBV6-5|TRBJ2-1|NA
TGTGCCAGCAGTTACTCCTCTAGCGGGGGGCGAGATGAGCAGTTCTTC
CASSYSSSGGRDEQFF
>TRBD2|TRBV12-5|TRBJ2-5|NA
TGTGCTAGTGGTCCCGGGACTAGCGGGGCCGAGTACTTC
CASGPGTSGAEYF
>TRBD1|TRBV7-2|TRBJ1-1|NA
TGTGCCAGCAGCGAAGGGACAGGCGTCACTGAAGCTTTCTTT
CASSEGTGVTEAFF
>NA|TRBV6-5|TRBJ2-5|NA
TGTGCCAGCAGCCGAACGGACAGAAAAGAGACCCAGTACTTC
CASSRTDRKETQYF
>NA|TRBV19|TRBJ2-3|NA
TGTGCCAGTACTCCAAGGGGGAGTATCACAGATACGCAGTATTTT
CASTPRGSITDTQYF
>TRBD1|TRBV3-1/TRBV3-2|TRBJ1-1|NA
TGTGCCAGCAGCCAATGGACAGGGGGAAACACTGAAGCTTTCTTT
CASSQWTGGNTEAFF